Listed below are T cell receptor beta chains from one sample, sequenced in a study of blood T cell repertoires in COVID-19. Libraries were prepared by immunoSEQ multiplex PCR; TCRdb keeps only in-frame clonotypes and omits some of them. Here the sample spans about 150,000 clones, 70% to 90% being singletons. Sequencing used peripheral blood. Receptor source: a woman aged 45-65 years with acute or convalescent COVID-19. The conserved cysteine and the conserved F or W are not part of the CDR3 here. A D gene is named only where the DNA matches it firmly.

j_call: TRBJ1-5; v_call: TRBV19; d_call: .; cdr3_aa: ASSPTGFSNQPQH
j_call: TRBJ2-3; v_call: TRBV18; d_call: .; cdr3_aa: ASSPVSQGTDTQY
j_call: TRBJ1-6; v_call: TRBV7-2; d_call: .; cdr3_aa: ASTLSGGDNSPLH
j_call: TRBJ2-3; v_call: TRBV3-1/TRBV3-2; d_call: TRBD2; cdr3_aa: ASSQAGTSGTSTDTQY
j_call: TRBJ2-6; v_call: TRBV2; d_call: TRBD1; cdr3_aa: ASSWGQARSGANVLT
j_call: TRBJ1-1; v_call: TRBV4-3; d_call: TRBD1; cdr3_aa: ASSQDWTGQTEAF
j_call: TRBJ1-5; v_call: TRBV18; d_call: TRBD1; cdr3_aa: ASGRGQDQPQH
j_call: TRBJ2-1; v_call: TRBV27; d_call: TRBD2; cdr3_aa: ASSPTSGVSYNEQF
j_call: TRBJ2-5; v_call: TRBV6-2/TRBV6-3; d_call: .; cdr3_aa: ASSYSRNPAWETQY
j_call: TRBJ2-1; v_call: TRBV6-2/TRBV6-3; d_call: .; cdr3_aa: ASSYNGEVAYNEQF
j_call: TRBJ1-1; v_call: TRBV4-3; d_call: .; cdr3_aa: ASSQDGRGTEAF
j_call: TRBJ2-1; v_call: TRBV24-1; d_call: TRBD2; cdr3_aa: ATSELAGGRNNEQF
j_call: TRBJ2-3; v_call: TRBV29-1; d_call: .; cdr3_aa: SVTGGTDTQY
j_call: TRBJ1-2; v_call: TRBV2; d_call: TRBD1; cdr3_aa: ASSADRGDYGYT
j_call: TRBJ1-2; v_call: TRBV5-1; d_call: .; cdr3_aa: ASSPGTPPRGYGYT
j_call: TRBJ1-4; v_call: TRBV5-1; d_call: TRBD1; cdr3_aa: ASSPGTVNEKLF
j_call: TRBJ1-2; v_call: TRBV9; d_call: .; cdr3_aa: ASSVAGEGGYT
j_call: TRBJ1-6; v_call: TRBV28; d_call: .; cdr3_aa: ASSFGQEEESPLH
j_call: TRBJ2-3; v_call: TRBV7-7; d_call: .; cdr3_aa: ASSLGTDRSTDTQY
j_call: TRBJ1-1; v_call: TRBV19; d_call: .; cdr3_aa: ASSSRRGNTEAF
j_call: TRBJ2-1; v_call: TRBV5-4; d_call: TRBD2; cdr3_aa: ASSLPSGGPYNEQF
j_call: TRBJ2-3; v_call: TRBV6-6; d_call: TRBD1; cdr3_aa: AGGQGSDTQY